Listed here is a single TCR beta chain. Its antigen is not identified. The protocol was immunoSEQ multiplex PCR, while the TCRdb copy is restricted to in-frame clones and leaves out a portion. The profile shows 200,000 or so clones, around 83% of them singletons. This sample is drawn from a study of cytomegalovirus exposure and HLA in healthy donors. Broader study findings: Subsequent analysis revealed that first-cohort TCR clusters tended to co-occur in the 130 or so validation repertoires.

The CDR3 consists of 15 residues. J lost 5 bases, V lost 0 bases, and 3 bases had no gene match. Germline CDR1 is LGHNA and CDR2 is YNFKEQ. The chain uses TRBV4-2 and TRBJ2-1, with TRBD2 identical over 8 bases. The sequenced sample consisted of PBMCs. The receptor comes from a woman aged 25 to 45 in good health and CMV-seropositive. The CDR3 coding sequence is TGTGCCAGCAGCCAAGACCCCGGGAGGGACAATGAGCAGTTCTTC. Encoded protein: CASSQDPGRDNEQFF.